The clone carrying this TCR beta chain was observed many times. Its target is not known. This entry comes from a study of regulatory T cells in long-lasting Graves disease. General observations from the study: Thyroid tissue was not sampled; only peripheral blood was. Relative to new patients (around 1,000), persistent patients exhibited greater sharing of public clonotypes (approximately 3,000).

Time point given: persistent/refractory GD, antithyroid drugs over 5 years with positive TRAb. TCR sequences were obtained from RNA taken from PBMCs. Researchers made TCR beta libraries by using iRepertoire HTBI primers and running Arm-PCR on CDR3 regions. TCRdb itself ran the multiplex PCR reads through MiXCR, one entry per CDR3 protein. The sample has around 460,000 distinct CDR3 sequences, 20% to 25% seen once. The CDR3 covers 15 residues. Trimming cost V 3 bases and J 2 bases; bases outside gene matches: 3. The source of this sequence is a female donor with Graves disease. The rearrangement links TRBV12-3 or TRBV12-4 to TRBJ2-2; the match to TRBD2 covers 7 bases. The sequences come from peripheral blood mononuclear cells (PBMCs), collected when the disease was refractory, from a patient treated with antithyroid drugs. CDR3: CASSFAGANTGELFF. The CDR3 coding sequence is TGTGCCAGCAGTTTCGCGGGAGCCAACACCGGGGAGCTGTTTTTT.